The 12 T cell receptor beta chains reported below all come from one sample, sequenced in a study of blood T cell repertoires in COVID-19. TCRdb's copy holds only in-frame clones and misses some; the assay was immunoSEQ multiplex PCR. The table records 250,000 to 300,000 clones, 70% to 90% of them present only once. The sample was PBMCs or T cells enriched from blood (not recorded which). These receptors were taken from a woman aged 45-65 years who had recovered from COVID-19.

The V gene is TRBV12-5, the J gene TRBJ2-1, with TRBD2 matching over 10 bases. This CDR3 region has 16 residues. Trimming removed 0 bases from V and 2 bases from J; junction bases left unmatched: 1. Germline CDR1 is LGHNT and CDR2 is FRNRAP. The CDR3 sequence: CASGLVLAGTYNEQFF. The CDR3 bases are TGTGCTAGTGGTTTGGTACTAGCGGGGACCTACAATGAGCAGTTCTTC.

The CDR3 loop is CASSVGQIQETQYF. The CDR3 nucleotides read TGTGCCAGCAGCGTAGGACAGATACAAGAGACCCAGTACTTC. J is TRBJ2-5 and V is TRBV9, with D maybe TRBD1 (5 bases). The CDR3 consists of 14 residues. The germline V gene has CDR1 SGDLS and CDR2 YYNGEE. The ends were cut back, 0 bases at V and 2 bases at J, with 8 bases in the middle.

The V call is TRBV28, the J call TRBJ2-1; D possibly corresponds to TRBD2 (5 bases). CDR1 and CDR2 (germline): MDHEN, SYDVKM. V lost 5 bases and J lost 4, with 12 bases in between. The CDR3 totals 14 residues. CDR3 sequence: CASSTQDFYNEQFF. The CDR3 DNA sequence: TGTGCCAGCAGTACCCAGGACTTTTACAATGAGCAGTTCTTC.

The gene calls are TRBV27 and TRBJ1-2; TRBD1 aligns across 7 bases. Germline V gene sequence: CDR1 MNHEY, CDR2 SMNVEV (reference sequence). This CDR3 is built from 16 residues. The V and J ends lost 3 bases and 7 bases, in that order; junction bases with no gene match: 14. The CDR3: CASSFAPGTDWGGYTF. In nucleotides, the CDR3 is TGTGCCAGCAGTTTCGCCCCGGGGACAGACTGGGGTGGCTACACCTTC.

This chain uses TRBV7-2 with TRBJ1-3, with D tentatively TRBD1 (6 bases). Germline lookup yields CDR1 SGHTA and CDR2 FQGNSA. V was pared by 4 bases and J by 4 bases, with 11 bases between. The CDR3 is 14 residues long. The CDR3 region has the DNA TGTGCCAGCAGCTCCTCCGACAGGGGAAACACCATATATTTT. Amino acids: CASSSSDRGNTIYF.

This clone was picked up a small number of times. V and J are TRBV20-1 and TRBJ2-1, with TRBD2 matching 9 bases. The length of the CDR3 is 16 residues. Germline V gene lookup returns CDR1 DFQATT and CDR2 SNEGSKA (reference sequence). J lost 10 bases, V lost 3 bases, and 16 bases had no gene match. CDR3 protein: CSASDKTSGYSREQFF. CDR3 bases: TGCAGTGCTAGTGATAAGACTAGCGGATATAGTAGAGAGCAGTTCTTC.

J is TRBJ1-2 and V is TRBV28, with TRBD1 identical over 12 bases. This CDR3 is built from 16 residues. Looked up from germline, CDR1 is MDHEN and CDR2 is SYDVKM. The J segment lost 5 bases and the V segment lost 5 bases, leaving 9 bases of the junction unmatched. This CDR3 is CASSKTGTGGIYGYTF. The CDR3, as DNA: TGTGCCAGCAGTAAGACCGGGACAGGGGGCATTTATGGCTACACCTTC.

The chain links TRBV28 to TRBJ2-2; no clear D gene. The CDR3 extends over 12 amino acids. The V gene's germline CDR1 is MDHEN and CDR2 SYDVKM. The germline V and J ends were trimmed by 3 bases and 6 bases, with 5 bases remaining between them. DNA of the CDR3: TGTGCCAGCAGTTTTCGGGCCGGGGAGCTGTTTTTT. Its translation: CASSFRAGELFF. Using reference TRBV28 and TRBJ2-2 for the parts outside the CDR3, the full variable domain is DVKVTQSSRYLVKRTGEKVFLECVQDMDHENMFWYRQDPGLGLRLIYFSYDVKMKEKGDIPEGYSVSREKKERFSLILESASTNQTSMYLCASSFRAGELFFGEGSRLTVL.

The chain joins TRBV2 to TRBJ2-7; 14 positions agree with TRBD2. The ends lost 4 bases at V and 6 bases at J; junction bases unmatched: 8. CDR1 is SNHLY, CDR2 FYNNEI, per germline. The CDR3 spans 16 residues. The CDR3 reads CASSGPGLAGVGEQYF. The CDR3 bases are TGTGCCAGCAGTGGACCGGGACTAGCGGGAGTAGGCGAGCAGTACTTC. The variable domain in full, with the rest retrieved from reference TRBV2 and TRBJ2-7, is EPEVTQTPSHQVTQMGQEVILRCVPISNHLYFYWYRQILGQKVEFLVSFYNNEISEKSEIFDDQFSVERPDGSNFTLKIRSTKLEDSAMYFCASSGPGLAGVGEQYFGPGTRLTVT.

This clone has more than one count but fewer than ten. The chain joins TRBV5-1 to TRBJ2-7; a weak D match, TRBD1 (6 bases). The V gene lost 0 bases and the J gene lost 3 bases, with 10 bases spanning the gap. The CDR3 is made up of 14 amino acids. CDR1 and CDR2 from the germline V gene are SGHRS and YFSETQ. CDR3 coding DNA: TGCGCCAGCAGCTTGGCCGCAGGGGTCTACGAGCAGTACTTC. It is translated as CASSLAAGVYEQYF.

This chain uses TRBV27 with TRBJ2-7; a possible D gene is TRBD1 (5 bases). Trimming shortened V by 3 bases and J by 4 bases, and 10 bases separated the two germline ends. The CDR3 is made up of 13 amino acids. Germline lookup yields CDR1 MNHEY and CDR2 SMNVEV (reference sequence). The CDR3 sequence: CASSFKAGYEQYF. In nucleotides, the CDR3 is TGTGCCAGCAGTTTCAAGGCAGGGTACGAGCAGTACTTC.

This clone was seen just once. This sequence joins TRBV6-5 and TRBJ2-7; 7 bases are shared with TRBD1. The junction had 9 bases not matched to a gene; V was cut back by 2 bases and J by 5 bases. The CDR3 contains 15 residues. The germline CDR1 and CDR2 sequences are MNHEY and SVGAGI. Written as DNA, the CDR3 is TGTGCCAGCAGTTACGGGGGCACAGGGGACCACGAGCAGTACTTC. Residues: CASSYGGTGDHEQYF.